This TCR beta chain was recorded in a study of cytomegalovirus exposure and HLA in healthy donors. Study-wide context: In an earlier analysis, around 100 million unique TCR beta sequences were found from some 200 million T cells. Whole-study results and caveats: Later analysis indicated greater clonal expansion among HLA-associated TCR beta chains than among equally common other chains. Apart from CMV serostatus, no immune exposure information was available.

The PCR made use of 60 Vbeta and 13 Jbeta primers. Profiled with immunoSEQ multiplex PCR; TCRdb holds only in-frame clones, not every one. Found here are about 190,000 clones; the top ten clones hold roughly 0.98%. In regard to this clone: No antigen is known for it.

Nominally healthy donors were sampled, though unrecorded immune exposures were likely. The CDR3 totals 14 residues. The germline V and J ends were trimmed by 0 bases and 4 bases, with 7 bases remaining between them. Germline V gene sequence: CDR1 SGHRS, CDR2 YFSETQ. The rearrangement links TRBV5-1 to TRBJ2-2; no reliable D call. This receptor was obtained from a woman aged 25-40 years in good health and CMV-seropositive. Sequencing input: PBMCs. The CDR3: CASSLAPSTGELFF. The CDR3 region has the DNA TGCGCCAGCAGCTTGGCCCCTTCCACCGGGGAGCTGTTTTTT.